A selection of T cell receptor beta chains follows, all from one sample in a study of blood T cell repertoires in COVID-19. The repertoire was sequenced with immunoSEQ multiplex PCR; TCRdb's copy has only in-frame clones and lacks some. The data contain around 210,000 clones, roughly 85% of them singletons. Sequenced input: peripheral blood. These TCRs come from a man in his fifties with COVID-19, enrolled during active disease. Both conserved end residues are part of each CDR3.

>TRBV6-2/TRBV6-3|TRBJ1-4
CASSRPGTNEKLFF
>TRBV7-2|TRBJ2-1
CASSQTRLAANEQFF
>TRBV4-1|TRBJ2-7
CASSWDSSYEQYF
>TRBV7-2|TRBJ1-2
CASSLSGGNYGYTF
>TRBV30|TRBJ1-3
CAWSVGDTIYF
>TRBV9|TRBJ1-3
CASSVETTRRSGNTIYF
>TRBV30|TRBJ1-2
CAWSVPGQGYYGYTF
>TRBV18|TRBJ1-2
CASSPTGQYYGYTF
>TRBV2|TRBJ1-1
CASSPSRPASFF
>TRBV11-2|TRBJ2-5
CASSLETRETQYF
>TRBV29-1|TRBJ1-1
CSVATGLNTEAFF
>TRBV11-2|TRBJ2-7
CASSLDWRANEQYF
>TRBV11-2|TRBJ1-1
CASSLAGGATEAFF
>TRBV11-1|TRBJ2-7
CASSLGSGSYEQYF
>TRBV5-5|TRBJ1-3
CASSLAGGASGNTIYF
>TRBV30|TRBJ1-2
CAWDRGSPATGYTF
>TRBV7-9|TRBJ1-2
CASSLGLSGGEGYTF
>TRBV9|TRBJ1-1
CASSAGTGLTFEAFF
>TRBV3-1/TRBV3-2|TRBJ2-2
CASSPGVAGELFF
>TRBV7-2|TRBJ2-7
CASILGRGPYEQYF
>TRBV12-3/TRBV12-4|TRBJ2-3
CASSPDMATQYF
>TRBV21-1|TRBJ1-2
CASSKLGHKTNYGYTF
>TRBV5-1|TRBJ1-2
CASSLDRGQGNGYTF
>TRBV14|TRBJ2-3
CASSRQRGVDTQYF
>TRBV6-6|TRBJ1-5
CASSFHRGSNQPQHF
>TRBV18|TRBJ1-6
CASSPQTGGLPLHF